The rows below give T cell receptor beta chains drawn from one sample of a study of T cell changes during pregnancy in multiple sclerosis. Sequencing was performed with immunoSEQ multiplex PCR; in TCRdb, only in-frame clones are kept and a portion is missing. The sample holds around 92,000 clones, just under 95% seen once. Sample: peripheral blood, taken in the first trimester of pregnancy. The origin of the receptors is a female donor with multiple sclerosis, enrolled in a pregnancy study. Each CDR3 is given without its conserved first and last residue.

v_call cdr3_aa
TRBV5-1 ASSLGVDRATGYT
TRBV5-6 ASSYIHGYT
TRBV9 ASSVASGAYNEQF
TRBV27 ASSFGLAGREQY
TRBV7-8 ASSRLLSGGFTGELF
TRBV5-6 ASSLGLMAYEQY
TRBV9 ASSVHEGGGLETQY
TRBV4-2 ASSQDRLSQETQY
TRBV5-1 ASSLGQGRIGEQY
TRBV7-9 ASSLSGIYEQY
TRBV6-1 ASTKDRGSADTQY
TRBV29-1 SVESGSGTASGYT
TRBV6-4 ASSSTTGGADTQY
TRBV13 ASSPNSGTGELYGYT
TRBV5-8 ASSPSGGEQF
TRBV7-2 ASSLVGAGGAAETQY
TRBV12-5 ASGSSPDSRVPYEQY
TRBV11-1 ASSLARGTDTQY
TRBV27 ASSFGLAGDFSTDTQY
TRBV27 ASSLIIAGYNEQF
TRBV6-5 ASSSEGVWDTQY
TRBV13 ASSPGGSLRTQY
TRBV10-2 ASWGHTDTQY
TRBV6-1 ASSESTGGDGAF
TRBV11-3 ASSLRGNTGELF
TRBV6-5 ASSYPGQGSSYEQY
TRBV11-1 ASSGDDSPLH
TRBV5-4 ASSRGGLAGHDNEQF
TRBV7-2 ASSGGADSYEQY
TRBV29-1 SVDTGLGYT
TRBV27 ASSLFLAAAGEQY
TRBV10-1 ASSDTGDYNEQF
TRBV27 ASRKGLLISEQY
TRBV5-1 ASSVSETQY
TRBV27 ASSLRGGAGVGETQY
TRBV30 AWSPQDNYGYT
TRBV6-5 ASGTSNIPSYEQY
TRBV11-2 ASSSFGRGDSTDTQY
TRBV10-3 AIRPGEDYGYT
TRBV30 AWSVGGTHGYGYT
TRBV7-9 ASSLDAGITDTQY
TRBV5-1 ASSLGSGGTQETQY
TRBV7-3 ASSSRTGPSGETQY
TRBV5-1 ASSLGQGGYEQY
TRBV9 ASSPFQGGKLF
TRBV9 ASRGQGYSPLH
TRBV18 ASSPGRQSANTGELF
TRBV5-1 ASSGGTSEETQY
TRBV7-3 ASSYGPGIGPGELF
TRBV29-1 SAPDMEPPDGYT
TRBV7-9 ASSLDRDGYT
TRBV7-2 ASSLSHSPEAF
TRBV9 ASSLRQGGTYEQY
TRBV9 ASSVAVPSGGRGTDTQY
TRBV11-2 ASSPDRNQPQH
TRBV5-1 ASSQDRALGEQY
TRBV5-1 ASSFSGGAYNEQF
TRBV19 ASSVGQPNTEAF
TRBV2 ASSVGQNNEQF